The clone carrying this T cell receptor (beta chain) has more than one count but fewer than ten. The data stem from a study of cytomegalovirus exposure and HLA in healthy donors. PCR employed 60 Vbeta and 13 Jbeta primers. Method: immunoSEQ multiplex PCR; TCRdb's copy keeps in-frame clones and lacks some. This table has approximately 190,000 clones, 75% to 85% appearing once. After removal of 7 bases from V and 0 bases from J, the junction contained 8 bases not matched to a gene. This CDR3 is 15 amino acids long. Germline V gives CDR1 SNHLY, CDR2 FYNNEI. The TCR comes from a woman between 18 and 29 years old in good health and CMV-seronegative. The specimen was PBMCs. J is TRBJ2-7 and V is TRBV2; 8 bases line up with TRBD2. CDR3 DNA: TGTGCCAGCACCGGGGGGGTAGAGACCTCCTACGAGCAGTACTTC. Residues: CASTGGVETSYEQYF.